This T cell receptor beta chain was recovered during a study of metastatic and nonmetastatic thyroid tumors. Germline CDR1 is MNHNS and CDR2 is SASEGT. This CDR3 is 13 amino acids long. V was trimmed by 6 bases and J by 0 bases, leaving 7 bases between them. Patients underwent thyroid surgery, and none had received any treatment before it. Methods used by the authors: A classifier of distant metastasis in papillary thyroid cancer was built from CDR3 differences (across clinicopathological groups). TCRdb reprocessed the PCR reads using MiXCR. For this entry, the V and J calls and clone size follow TCRdb and not the study's own pipeline. Among some 25,000 clones listed, 15% to 20% were seen once. This clone was recorded a few times.

The sample consisted of blood. This sequence was found in a male donor with papillary thyroid cancer or a benign thyroid nodule (not recorded which). Some clones in this sample may be carry-over from other donors' samples. The J gene is TRBJ2-3, the V gene TRBV6-1; no clear D. The CDR3 DNA reads TGTGCCAGCAGCCCATTTAGCACAGATACGCAGTATTTT. It is translated as CASSPFSTDTQYF.